This is a list of T cell receptor beta chains from one sample in a study of blood T cell repertoires in COVID-19. The method was immunoSEQ multiplex PCR; TCRdb's version includes in-frame clones alone and lacks a portion of them. The sample consists of 250,000 to 350,000 clones, 84% of them appearing once. The sequenced sample was peripheral blood. The receptors shown here come from a human donor with COVID-19, enrolled during active disease. The donor label of this sample is uncertain. The conserved cysteine and the conserved F or W are not part of the CDR3 here. The order of the fields is V gene, CDR3 protein.

V gene: TRBV7-9
CDR3 protein: ASSSNRGDTEAF

V gene: TRBV29-1
CDR3 protein: SATQGSGANVLT

V gene: TRBV21-1
CDR3 protein: ASSKEGEKNEQF

V gene: TRBV19
CDR3 protein: ASSKGRTGTNTEAF

V gene: TRBV15
CDR3 protein: ATSRADSTGELF

V gene: TRBV6-6
CDR3 protein: ASSYPQSSYNSPLH

V gene: TRBV6-5
CDR3 protein: ASSTTYNEQF

V gene: TRBV5-5
CDR3 protein: ASSPSGGRGGDTQY

V gene: TRBV30
CDR3 protein: AWSPTREMNTEAF

V gene: TRBV18
CDR3 protein: ASSGDRAENSPLH

V gene: TRBV10-1
CDR3 protein: ASSLGTSGIYEQY

V gene: TRBV3-1/TRBV3-2
CDR3 protein: ASSPRTGGPYEQY

V gene: TRBV5-1
CDR3 protein: ASRSLTGGTEAF

V gene: TRBV7-3
CDR3 protein: ASSRTGVDTEAF

V gene: TRBV30
CDR3 protein: AWREMGTGKAF

V gene: TRBV3-1/TRBV3-2
CDR3 protein: ASSQAETSGGGIQY

V gene: TRBV4-3
CDR3 protein: ASRFDRVNTEAF

V gene: TRBV7-2
CDR3 protein: ASSLRGGPYEQY

V gene: TRBV7-2
CDR3 protein: ASSQQGAGTDTQY

V gene: TRBV7-8
CDR3 protein: ASRAPKGTSGLDEQF

V gene: TRBV3-1/TRBV3-2
CDR3 protein: ASSQGWGSWNTEAF

V gene: TRBV5-1
CDR3 protein: ASSRLGPDTQY

V gene: TRBV27
CDR3 protein: ASSLWSGSGNQPQH

V gene: TRBV15
CDR3 protein: ATSRERRNTGELF

V gene: TRBV4-1
CDR3 protein: ASSQTKTDNYGYT

V gene: TRBV27
CDR3 protein: ASRLNRGIHVLT

V gene: TRBV6-5
CDR3 protein: ASSYSAGLDTEAF

V gene: TRBV9
CDR3 protein: ASSVASGGSYEQY

V gene: TRBV18
CDR3 protein: ASSPPRNPGNTIY

V gene: TRBV19
CDR3 protein: ASSMWTANEKLF

V gene: TRBV27
CDR3 protein: ASTETGGLTEAF